This T cell receptor beta chain was identified during a study of T cell changes during pregnancy in multiple sclerosis. Data came from immunoSEQ multiplex PCR; TCRdb stores just in-frame clones and leaves some out. This table has roughly 36,000 clones, approximately 90% appearing once. Germline V CDR1 and CDR2: SGHAT, FQNNGV. The CDR3 extends over 15 amino acids. The V and J ends lost 3 bases and 8 bases respectively, with 16 bases between them. This receptor was identified in a female donor in good health, enrolled as a control in a pregnancy study. The material sequenced was peripheral blood, taken in the second trimester of pregnancy. The chain has TRBV11-2 and TRBJ1-4; weak D call: TRBD1 (6 bases). CDR3 loop: CASSLGGPLLEKLFF. The CDR3 nucleotides read TGTGCCAGCAGCTTGGGGGGGCCGCTTTTGGAAAAACTGTTTTTT.